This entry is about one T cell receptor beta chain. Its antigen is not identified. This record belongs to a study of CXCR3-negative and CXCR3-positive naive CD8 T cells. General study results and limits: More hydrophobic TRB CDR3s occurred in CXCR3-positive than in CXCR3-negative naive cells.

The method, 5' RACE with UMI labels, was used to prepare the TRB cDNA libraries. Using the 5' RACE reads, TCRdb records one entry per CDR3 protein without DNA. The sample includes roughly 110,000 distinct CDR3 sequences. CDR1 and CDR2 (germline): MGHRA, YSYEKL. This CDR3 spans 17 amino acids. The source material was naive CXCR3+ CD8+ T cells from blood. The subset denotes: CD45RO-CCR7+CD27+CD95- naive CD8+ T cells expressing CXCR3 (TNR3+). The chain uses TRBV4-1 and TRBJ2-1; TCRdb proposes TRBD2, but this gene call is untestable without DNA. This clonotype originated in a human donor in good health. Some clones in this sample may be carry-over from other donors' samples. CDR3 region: CASSQKAGAMFYNEQFF.